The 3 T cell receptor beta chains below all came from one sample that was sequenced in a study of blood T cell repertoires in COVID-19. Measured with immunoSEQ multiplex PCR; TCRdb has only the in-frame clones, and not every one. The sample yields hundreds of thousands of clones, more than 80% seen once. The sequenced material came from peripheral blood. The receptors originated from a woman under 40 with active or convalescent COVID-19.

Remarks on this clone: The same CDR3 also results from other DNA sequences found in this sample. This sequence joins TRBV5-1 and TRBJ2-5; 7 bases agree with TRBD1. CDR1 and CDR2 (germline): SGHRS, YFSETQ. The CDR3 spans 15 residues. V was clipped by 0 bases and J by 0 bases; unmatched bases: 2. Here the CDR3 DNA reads TGCGCCAGCAGCTTGGGGGACAGAGACCAAGAGACCCAGTACTTC. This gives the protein CASSLGDRDQETQYF.

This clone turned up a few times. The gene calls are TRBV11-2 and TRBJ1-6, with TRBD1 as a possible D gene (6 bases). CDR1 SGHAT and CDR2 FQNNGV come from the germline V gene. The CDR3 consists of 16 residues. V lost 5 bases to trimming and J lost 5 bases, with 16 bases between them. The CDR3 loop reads CASSLTTGKDNSPLHF. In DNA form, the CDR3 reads TGTGCCAGCAGCCTTACTACAGGGAAGGATAATTCACCCCTCCACTTT.

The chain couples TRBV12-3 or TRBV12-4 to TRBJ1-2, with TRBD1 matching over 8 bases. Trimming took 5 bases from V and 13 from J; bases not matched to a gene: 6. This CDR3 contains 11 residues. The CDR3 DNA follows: TGTGCCAGCAGTCGCGGACAGGGCACCACCTTC. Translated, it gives CASSRGQGTTF.